This entry is about one TCR beta chain. The data are from a study of blood T cell repertoires in COVID-19. The repertoire was sequenced with immunoSEQ multiplex PCR; TCRdb's copy has only in-frame clones and lacks some. The sample lists fewer than 250,000 clones, 85% to 95% occurring once. Trimming shortened V by 4 bases and J by 4 bases, and 8 bases separated the two germline ends. Per germline, CDR1 MNHEY and CDR2 SMNVEV (reference sequence). This CDR3 contains 14 residues. The chain combines TRBV27 with TRBJ1-6; possibly TRBD1 for D (5 bases). Sequenced input: peripheral blood. The clonotype originates from a man aged 30 to 45 with COVID-19, enrolled during active disease. The CDR3 loop is CASSSYRYNSPLHF. DNA of the CDR3: TGTGCCAGCAGTTCATACAGGTATAATTCACCCCTCCACTTT.